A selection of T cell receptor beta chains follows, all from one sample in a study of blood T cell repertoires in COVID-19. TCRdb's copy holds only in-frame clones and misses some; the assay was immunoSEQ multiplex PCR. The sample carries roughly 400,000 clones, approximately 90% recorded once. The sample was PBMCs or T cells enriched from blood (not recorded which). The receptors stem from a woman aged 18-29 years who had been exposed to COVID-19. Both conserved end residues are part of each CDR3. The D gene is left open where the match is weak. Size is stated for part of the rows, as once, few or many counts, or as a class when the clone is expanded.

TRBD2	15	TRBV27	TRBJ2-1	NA	CASSSLAGDYNEQFF	TGTGCCAGCAGTTCCTTAGCGGGAGACTACAATGAGCAGTTCTTC
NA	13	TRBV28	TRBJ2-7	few	CASSLFRGYEQYF	TGTGCCAGCAGTTTATTTCGGGGATACGAGCAGTACTTC
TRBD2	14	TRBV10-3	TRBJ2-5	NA	CAIGLAGERETQYF	TGTGCCATCGGACTAGCGGGAGAGAGGGAGACCCAGTACTTC
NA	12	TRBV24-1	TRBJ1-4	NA	CATRDRNEKLFF	TGTGCCACCAGAGACAGAAATGAAAAACTGTTTTTT
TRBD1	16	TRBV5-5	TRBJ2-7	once	CASSLTDDRAPKEQYF	TGTGCCAGCAGCTTAACAGACGACAGGGCCCCCAAGGAGCAGTACTTC
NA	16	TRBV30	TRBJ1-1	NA	CAWREGAGSWDTEAFF	TGTGCCTGGAGAGAGGGAGCAGGCTCATGGGACACTGAAGCTTTCTTT
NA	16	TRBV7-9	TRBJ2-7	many	CASSLDLWDTYYEQYF	TGTGCCAGCAGCTTAGACCTTTGGGACACTTACTACGAGCAGTACTTC
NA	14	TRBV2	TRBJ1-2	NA	CASSDPGQPYGYTF	TGTGCCAGCAGTGATCCCGGACAGCCCTATGGCTACACCTTC
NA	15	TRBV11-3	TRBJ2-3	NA	CASSLDVGPTDTQYF	TGTGCCAGCAGCTTAGATGTGGGGCCCACAGATACGCAGTATTTT
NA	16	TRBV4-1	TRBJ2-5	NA	CASSQNQGNTGETQYF	TGCGCCAGCAGCCAAAACCAAGGGAACACAGGGGAGACCCAGTACTTC
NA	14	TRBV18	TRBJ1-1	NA	CASSPKEVNTEAFF	TGTGCCAGCTCACCTAAAGAGGTGAACACTGAAGCTTTCTTT
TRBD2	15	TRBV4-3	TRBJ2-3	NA	CASSRGTSQTDTQYF	TGCGCCAGCAGCCGAGGGACTAGTCAGACAGATACGCAGTATTTT
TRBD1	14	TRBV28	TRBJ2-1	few	CASTFRGRYNEQFF	TGTGCCAGCACCTTCAGGGGGCGGTACAATGAGCAGTTCTTC
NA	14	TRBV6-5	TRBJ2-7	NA	CASEDRREAYEQYF	TGTGCCAGTGAGGATAGGAGGGAGGCCTACGAGCAGTACTTC
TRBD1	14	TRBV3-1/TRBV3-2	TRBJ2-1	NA	CASSHGQGWDEQFF	TGTGCCAGCAGCCACGGACAGGGTTGGGATGAGCAGTTCTTC
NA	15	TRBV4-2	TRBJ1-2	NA	CASSQEQAYLYGYTF	TGTGCCAGCAGCCAAGAACAGGCATATCTCTATGGCTACACCTTC
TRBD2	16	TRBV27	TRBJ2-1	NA	CASSLRTSGRVREQFF	TGTGCCAGCAGCCTTCGGACTAGCGGGAGAGTTAGGGAGCAGTTCTTC
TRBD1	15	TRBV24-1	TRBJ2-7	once	CATSDGTGGSTEQYF	TGTGCCACCAGTGACGGGACAGGGGGCTCAACCGAGCAGTACTTC
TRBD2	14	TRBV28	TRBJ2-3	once	CASSFLTSADTQYF	TGTGCCAGCAGTTTCCTGACTAGCGCTGATACGCAGTATTTT
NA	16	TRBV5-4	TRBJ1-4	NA	CASSHAFGGTGEKLFF	TGTGCCAGCAGCCACGCTTTCGGAGGGACCGGTGAAAAACTGTTTTTT
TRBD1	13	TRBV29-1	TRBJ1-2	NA	CSVETGDQYGYTF	TGCAGCGTTGAGACAGGGGATCAGTATGGCTACACCTTC
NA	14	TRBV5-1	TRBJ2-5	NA	CASSLAGGQETQYF	TGCGCCAGCAGCTTGGCCGGGGGCCAAGAGACCCAGTACTTC
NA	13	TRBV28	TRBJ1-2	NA	CASSRDTYYGYTF	TGTGCCAGCAGTAGGGACACCTACTATGGCTACACCTTC
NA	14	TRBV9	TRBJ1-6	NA	CASSGTPYNSPLHF	TGTGCCAGCAGCGGGACACCCTATAATTCACCCCTCCACTTT
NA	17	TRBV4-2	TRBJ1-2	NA	CASSQPFHVENYYGYTF	TGTGCCAGCAGCCAACCATTTCACGTGGAGAATTACTATGGCTACACCTTC
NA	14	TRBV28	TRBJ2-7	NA	CASSLAGSSYEQYF	TGTGCCAGCAGTTTGGCAGGGTCATCCTACGAGCAGTACTTC
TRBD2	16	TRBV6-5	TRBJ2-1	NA	CASSYSGGRAHNEQFF	TGTGCCAGCAGTTACTCGGGAGGGAGGGCCCACAATGAGCAGTTCTTC
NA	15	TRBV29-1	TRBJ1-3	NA	CSVLLGQLSGNTIYF	TGCAGCGTTCTGCTTGGACAGCTCTCTGGAAACACCATATATTTT
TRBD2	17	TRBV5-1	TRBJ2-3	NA	CASSQLASGRAPDTQYF	TGCGCCAGCAGCCAGCTAGCTAGCGGGAGGGCCCCAGATACGCAGTATTTT
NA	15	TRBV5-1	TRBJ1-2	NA	CASSLGATANYGYTF	TGCGCCAGCAGCTTGGGGGCCACTGCTAACTATGGCTACACCTTC
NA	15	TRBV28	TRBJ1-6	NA	CASSARRNSNSPLHF	TGTGCCAGCAGTGCCCGGAGGAATTCTAATTCACCCCTCCACTTT
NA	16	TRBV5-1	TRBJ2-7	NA	CASSLDGPGRGYEQYF	TGCGCCAGCAGCTTGGATGGGCCAGGGCGTGGTTACGAGCAGTACTTC
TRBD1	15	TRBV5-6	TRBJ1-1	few	CASSLQGARHTEAFF	TGTGCCAGCAGCTTACAGGGGGCAAGGCACACTGAAGCTTTCTTT
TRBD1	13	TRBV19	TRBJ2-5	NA	CASSATGAETQYF	TGTGCCAGTAGTGCGACAGGGGCGGAGACCCAGTACTTC
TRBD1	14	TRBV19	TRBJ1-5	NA	CASGNRGLAQPQHF	TGTGCCAGTGGTAACAGGGGGCTCGCTCAGCCCCAGCATTTT
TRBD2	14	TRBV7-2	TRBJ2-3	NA	CASSFAGVGDTQYF	TGTGCCAGCAGCTTCGCGGGGGTGGGGGATACGCAGTATTTT
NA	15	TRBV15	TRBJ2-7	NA	CATSRGSPDSYEQYF	TGTGCCACCAGCAGAGGGTCCCCAGATTCCTACGAGCAGTACTTC
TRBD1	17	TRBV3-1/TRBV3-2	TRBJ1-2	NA	CASSPLSPETGPYGYTF	TGTGCCAGCAGCCCACTGAGTCCCGAGACAGGGCCCTATGGCTACACCTTC
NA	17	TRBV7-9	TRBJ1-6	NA	CASSDPGSGHRNSPLHF	TGTGCCAGCAGCGACCCGGGTTCAGGACACCGTAATTCACCCCTCCACTTT
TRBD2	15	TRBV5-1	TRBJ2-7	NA	CASSFLTSGSYEQYF	TGCGCCAGCAGCTTTCTGACTAGCGGCTCCTACGAGCAGTACTTC
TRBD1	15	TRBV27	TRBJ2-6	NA	CASSSQGAGANVLTF	TGTGCCAGCAGTTCCCAGGGGGCTGGGGCCAACGTCCTGACTTTC
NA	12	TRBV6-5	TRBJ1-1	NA	CASTRGGTEAFF	TGTGCCAGCACCCGGGGTGGGACTGAAGCTTTCTTT
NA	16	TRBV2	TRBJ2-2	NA	CASILGLAGVTGELFF	NA
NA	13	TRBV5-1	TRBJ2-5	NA	CASSLGESETQYF	TGCGCCAGCAGCTTAGGGGAAAGTGAGACCCAGTACTTC
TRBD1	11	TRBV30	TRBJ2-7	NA	CAGNRGYEQYF	TGTGCCGGGAACAGGGGCTACGAGCAGTACTTC
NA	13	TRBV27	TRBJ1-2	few	CASSSTVLYGYTF	TGTGCCAGCAGTTCGACAGTCCTCTATGGCTACACCTTC
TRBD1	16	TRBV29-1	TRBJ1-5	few	CSVAITGTGTNQPQHF	TGCAGCGTAGCCATCACCGGGACAGGGACCAATCAGCCCCAGCATTTT
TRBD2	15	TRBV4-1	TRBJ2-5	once	CASSHPGGGRETQYF	TGCGCCAGCAGCCACCCGGGCGGCGGGAGGGAGACCCAGTACTTC
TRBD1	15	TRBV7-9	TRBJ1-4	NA	CASSLDRQGLGLLFF	TGTGCCAGCAGCTTAGATCGACAGGGGCTCGGTTTACTGTTTTTT
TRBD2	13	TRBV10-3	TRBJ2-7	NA	CAISSGESYEQYF	TGTGCCATCAGTAGCGGGGAATCCTACGAGCAGTACTTC
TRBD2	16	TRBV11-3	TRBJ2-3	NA	CASSSNRGGRTDTQYF	TGTGCCAGCAGCTCAAATCGGGGCGGGAGGACAGATACGCAGTATTTT
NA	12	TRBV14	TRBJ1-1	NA	CASSQEGDSAFF	TGTGCCAGCAGCCAAGAAGGAGACAGCGCTTTCTTT
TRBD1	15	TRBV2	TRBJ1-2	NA	CARTADRDRNYGYTF	TGTGCCAGGACTGCCGACCGGGACAGAAACTATGGCTACACCTTC